The following is a TCR beta chain sequence with its context. The antigen remains unidentified. The J segment lost 10 bases and the V segment lost 0 bases, leaving 5 bases of the junction unmatched. Per germline, CDR1 MNHEY and CDR2 SVGAGI. This CDR3 has 13 residues. The sample is drawn from a study of cytomegalovirus exposure and HLA in healthy donors. With 60 Vbeta and 13 Jbeta primers, the PCR was carried out. As processed by the authors: An analysis that came later counted 77 million or so unique TCR beta chains, around 12 million shared. Assay used: immunoSEQ multiplex PCR; TCRdb lists only in-frame clones, some missing. V and J calls and clone size are given by that table; D and trimming were obtained from the DNA. The sample has more than 95,000 clones; about 9.5% are singletons. Healthy individuals who donated bone marrow served as the donors. Study results and caveats: Upon later analysis, HLA-associated TCR beta chains proved more clonally expanded than other, equally common chains.

The chain couples TRBV6-5 to TRBJ1-2; 7 nucleotides line up with TRBD1. This TCR was recovered from a man aged 35 to 55 in good health and CMV-seropositive. The sample comprised PBMCs. The DNA of the CDR3 is TGTGCCAGCAGTTACTCGGGACAGACCTCCTACACCTTC. Translation: CASSYSGQTSYTF.